The T cell receptor beta chain described here comes from a study of post-analysis software for immune sequencing data. Overall study results and limits: Versus controls, multiple sclerosis patients showed significantly lower diversity (normalized Chao1).

Included in the TCR beta cDNA libraries were unique molecular identifiers. Using its own MiXCR run on the PCR reads, TCRdb lists one record per CDR3 protein. The sample gives hundreds of thousands of distinct CDR3 sequences, under 55% of which show up once; about 12% is in the top ten. As regards this clonotype: Its specificity is unknown.

This receptor was taken from a girl between 10 and 17 years old with multiple sclerosis. Input material: blood.

In nucleotides, the CDR3 is TGTGCCAGCAGCTTAGATTGGTTAGCGACAACCCACTACAATGAGCAGTTCTTC. This gives the protein CASSLDWLATTHYNEQFF. The chain has TRBV11-2 and TRBJ2-1; D might be TRBD2 (5 bases). This CDR3 is 18 amino acids long. Trimming pared 0 bases from V and 3 bases from J, leaving 18 bases between. Germline V lookup: CDR1 SGHAT, CDR2 FQNNGV.